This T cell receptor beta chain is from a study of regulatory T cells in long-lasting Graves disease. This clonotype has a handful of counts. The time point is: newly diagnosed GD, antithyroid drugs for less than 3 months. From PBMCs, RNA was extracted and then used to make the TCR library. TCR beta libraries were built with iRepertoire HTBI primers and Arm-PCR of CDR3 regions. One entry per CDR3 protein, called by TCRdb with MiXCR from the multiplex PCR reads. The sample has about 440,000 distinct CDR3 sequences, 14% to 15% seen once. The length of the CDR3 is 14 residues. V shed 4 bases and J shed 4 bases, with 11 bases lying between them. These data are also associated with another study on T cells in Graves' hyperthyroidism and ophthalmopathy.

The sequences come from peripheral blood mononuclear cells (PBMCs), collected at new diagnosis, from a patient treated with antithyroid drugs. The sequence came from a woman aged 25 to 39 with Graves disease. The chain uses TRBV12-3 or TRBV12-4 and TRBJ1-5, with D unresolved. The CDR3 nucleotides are TGTGCCAGCAGTTCCAAAGTCGGGAATCAGCCCCAGCATTTT. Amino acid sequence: CASSSKVGNQPQHF.